One sample yielded the 25 T cell receptor beta chains listed below, sequenced in a study of blood T cell repertoires in COVID-19. Using immunoSEQ multiplex PCR, the repertoire was profiled, and TCRdb retains in-frame clones only, with some absent. The repertoire holds around 150,000 clones, with approximately 80% as singletons. The sample comprised peripheral blood. These receptors originate from a man between 45 and 60 years old with acute or convalescent COVID-19.

This clone was seen just once. DNA of the CDR3: TGTGCCAGCAGCGTGACAGGGGTCCAAGAGACCCAGTACTTC. This gives the protein CASSVTGVQETQYF. The chain is built from TRBV9 and TRBJ2-5, with 8 bases fitting TRBD1. This CDR3 has 14 amino acids. V lost 2 bases and J lost 1; bases outside the gene matches: 1. Per the germline V gene, CDR1 is SGDLS and CDR2 is YYNGEE.

This clone was counted a single time. The J gene is TRBJ2-3, the V gene TRBV15; TRBD2 matches 10 bases. Germline V CDR1 and CDR2: LNHNV, YYDKDF (reference sequence). The CDR3 runs to 18 residues. V was clipped by 3 bases and J by 9 bases; unmatched bases: 18. The CDR3 is CATSRDSPVGLARGTQYF. In DNA form, the CDR3 reads TGTGCCACCAGCAGGGACTCCCCGGTGGGACTAGCGAGGGGGACGCAGTATTTT.

This rearrangement joins TRBV30 to TRBJ1-6; D perhaps matches TRBD1 (6 bases). The CDR3 runs 13 residues. V lost 6 bases and J 8 bases, leaving 14 bases between the germline ends. Germline lookup yields CDR1 GTSNPN and CDR2 SVGIG (reference sequence). The CDR3 spells CACTTGDHSPLHF. Written as DNA, the CDR3 is TGTGCCTGTACGACAGGCGACCATTCACCCCTCCACTTT. The full variable domain, with the rest looked up from reference TRBV30 and TRBJ1-6, is SQTIHQWPATLVQPVGSPLSLECTVEGTSNPNLYWYRQAAGRGLQLLFYSVGIGQISSEVPQNLSASRPQDRQFILSSKKLLLSDSGFYLCACTTGDHSPLHFGNGTRLTVT.

This clone is medium-sized in the sample. The V call is TRBV28, the J call TRBJ1-1, with TRBD1 matching over 10 bases. The CDR3 contains 14 residues. CDR1 MDHEN and CDR2 SYDVKM come from the germline V gene. V lost 6 bases, J lost 4 bases, and 5 bases stayed unmatched. CDR3 nucleotides: TGTGCCAGCAGCCCCGGACAGGGGGGCACTGAAGCTTTCTTT. Translated, it gives CASSPGQGGTEAFF.

V usage is TRBV12-2 and J usage is TRBJ1-2; TRBD1 was called by the table and not checked on the DNA. TRBV12-2 counts as a pseudogene. CDR3 length equals 20 residues. CDR3 sequence (DNA): TGTGCAAGTCGCTTAGCGCTGCCGATGCGTGGGGCCCCCCCGAGCTATGGCTACACCTTC. Its translation: CASRLALPMRGAPPSYGYTF.

The chain employs TRBV5-1 and TRBJ2-1, with TRBD1 matching 8 bases. This CDR3 is built from 15 residues. Trimming removed 2 bases from V and 6 bases from J; junction bases left unmatched: 7. The germline gives CDR1 SGHRS, CDR2 YFSETQ. The CDR3 region is CASSLKTGAINEQFF. The CDR3 region has the DNA TGCGCCAGCAGCTTAAAGACAGGGGCCATCAATGAGCAGTTCTTC.

At least ten counts were recorded for this clone. The chain is built from TRBV7-9 and TRBJ2-1; possible D gene TRBD2, 6 bases. Germline assignment: CDR1 SEHNR and CDR2 FQNEAQ (reference sequence). Trimming took off 5 bases at V and 1 base at J, with 9 bases between the two ends. This CDR3 region has 14 residues. CDR3 amino acids: CASSPRGSYNEQFF. CDR3 bases: TGTGCCAGCAGCCCGCGGGGTTCCTACAATGAGCAGTTCTTC. Using reference TRBV7-9 and TRBJ2-1 for the parts outside the CDR3, the full variable domain is DTGVSQNPRHKITKRGQNVTFRCDPISEHNRLYWYRQTLGQGPEFLTYFQNEAQLEKSRLLSDRFSAERPKGSFSTLEIQRTEQGDSAMYLCASSPRGSYNEQFFGPGTRLTVL.

This rearrangement joins TRBV6-5 to TRBJ1-2; 7 nucleotides agree with TRBD1. The CDR3 runs 14 residues. The V segment lost 5 bases and the J segment 4 bases; nucleotides outside the gene matches: 7. The germline V gene has CDR1 MNHEY and CDR2 SVGAGI. This CDR3 is CASSRDRSFYGYTF. CDR3 sequence (DNA): TGTGCCAGCAGTCGGGACAGATCCTTCTATGGCTACACCTTC.

V is TRBV6-5 and J is TRBJ2-3, with TRBD2 matching 10 bases. Germline V gives CDR1 MNHEY, CDR2 SVGAGI. J was trimmed by 5 bases and V by 7 bases; bases with no gene match: 3. The CDR3 is 13 residues long. The DNA of the CDR3 is TGTGCCAGCAAGCGGGGGGGTGGAGATACGCAGTATTTT. This gives the protein CASKRGGGDTQYF.

The chain carries TRBV5-6 and TRBJ2-2, with D possibly TRBD1 on 6 matching bases. The CDR3 extends over 17 amino acids. V was pared by 0 bases and J by 5 bases, with 17 bases between. The germline CDR1 and CDR2 sequences are SGHDT and YYEEEE. The CDR3, as DNA: TGTGCCAGCAGCTTGGCATTCTTTAGGCAGGGGACCGGGGAGCTGTTTTTT. Translated: CASSLAFFRQGTGELFF. Based on the CDR3 plus reference TRBV5-6 and TRBJ2-2, the full variable domain is DAGVTQSPTHLIKTRGQQVTLRCSPKSGHDTVSWYQQALGQGPQFIFQYYEEEERQRGNFPDRFSGHQFPNYSSELNVNALLLGDSALYLCASSLAFFRQGTGELFFGEGSRLTVL.

There are a few counts of this clone. The gene calls are TRBV5-1 and TRBJ1-1; D remains unclear. The V end lost 0 bases, the J end lost 4 bases, and 7 bases lay between the germline ends. The CDR3 sequence is 13 residues long. Germline V lookup: CDR1 SGHRS, CDR2 YFSETQ. CDR3 in amino acids: CASSLAIGTEAFF. For the CDR3, the DNA is TGCGCCAGCAGCTTGGCCATCGGCACTGAAGCTTTCTTT.

CDR3 DNA sequence: TGTGCCAGCTCACCTCTAGGTCCTACCTACAATGAGCAGTTCTTC. It translates to CASSPLGPTYNEQFF. The rearrangement joins TRBV18 to TRBJ2-1; D is ambiguous. V was pared by 3 bases and J by 2 bases, with 11 bases between. The CDR3 contains 15 residues. Germline assignment: CDR1 KGHSH and CDR2 LQKENI.

This chain links TRBV16 with TRBJ2-1; no clear D gene. The germline gives CDR1 KGHSY, CDR2 FQNENV. The CDR3 totals 12 residues. Trimming left V 4 bases short and J 7 bases short, with 8 bases between. CDR3 protein: CASSPTRNEQFF. As DNA, the CDR3 is TGTGCCAGCAGCCCGACTCGAAATGAGCAGTTCTTC.

The chain employs TRBV7-8 and TRBJ1-1, with D possibly being TRBD1 (6 bases). The germline V gene has CDR1 SGHVS and CDR2 FQNEAQ. Trimming pared 10 bases from V and 5 bases from J, leaving 20 bases between. The length of the CDR3 is 14 residues. CDR3 loop: CATAQQGFLTEAFF. The CDR3 DNA reads TGTGCCACAGCCCAACAGGGTTTTTTGACTGAAGCTTTCTTT.

This clone has a handful of counts. The chain uses TRBV29-1 and TRBJ2-5, with TRBD1 identical over 8 bases. Germline V gene lookup returns CDR1 SQVTM and CDR2 ANQGSEA. This CDR3 comprises 14 residues. V shed 7 bases, J shed 5 bases, and the junction held 12 bases outside the gene matches. CDR3 nucleotide sequence: TGCAGCGCCGCCTGGGACAGGCGCACGGAGACCCAGTACTTC. Residues: CSAAWDRRTETQYF.

The chain joins TRBV20-1 to TRBJ1-2; D is ambiguous. In germline, CDR1 is DFQATT, CDR2 SNEGSKA (reference sequence). V was cut by 3 bases and J by 3 bases, with 14 bases left in between. This CDR3 spans 14 amino acids. CDR3 DNA sequence: TGCAGTGCTAGTCCGGAGTGGTCTGACTATGGCTACACCTTC. It codes for CSASPEWSDYGYTF.

The CDR3 DNA is TGTGCCAGCAGCGTAGGTAGCGGGGTCAGCTCCTACAATGAGCAGTTCTTC. Translation gives CASSVGSGVSSYNEQFF. The genes are TRBV9 and TRBJ2-1, with 8 bases that match TRBD2. The CDR3 has 17 amino acids. Germline CDR1 SGDLS, CDR2 YYNGEE. J gave up 0 bases and V 0 bases, and 5 bases lay outside the gene matches.

The gene calls are TRBV7-2 and TRBJ2-1, with 13 bases fitting TRBD2. The CDR3 covers 15 residues. J lost 7 bases, V lost 6 bases, and 6 bases had no gene match. From germline, CDR1 is SGHTA and CDR2 FQGNSA. CDR3 protein: CASRPGLAGPNEQFF. Written as DNA, the CDR3 is TGTGCCAGCAGGCCGGGACTAGCGGGGCCGAATGAGCAGTTCTTC.

The rearrangement uses TRBV7-8 and TRBJ1-5; 7 positions agree with TRBD1. The CDR3 sequence is 15 residues long. J gave up 3 bases and V 0 bases, and 2 bases lay outside the gene matches. In germline, CDR1 is SGHVS, CDR2 FQNEAQ. CDR3 sequence: CASSLATGINQPQHF. CDR3 DNA sequence: TGTGCCAGCAGCTTAGCGACAGGGATCAATCAGCCCCAGCATTTT.

CDR3 amino acids: CATSDLSQTDTQYF. The CDR3 nucleotides are TGTGCCACCAGTGATTTGTCCCAGACAGATACGCAGTATTTT. The chain employs TRBV24-1 and TRBJ2-3; unclear D gene. The CDR3 totals 14 residues. V was trimmed by 0 bases and J by 3 bases, leaving 6 bases between them. CDR1 is KGHDR, CDR2 SFDVKD, per germline.

This clone has only one observation. Other DNA variants within this sample encode the same CDR3. The V gene is TRBV30, the J gene TRBJ1-6, with 7 positions matching TRBD1. V was clipped by 2 bases and J by 7 bases; unmatched bases: 5. Germline-derived CDR1 and CDR2 are GTSNPN and SVGIG (reference sequence). This CDR3 has 14 amino acids. DNA of the CDR3: TGTGCCTGGAGTCCGGGACAGTTAAATTCACCCCTCCACTTT. Amino acids: CAWSPGQLNSPLHF.

V usage is TRBV9 and J usage is TRBJ2-1, with a weak D call TRBD2 (6 bases). This CDR3 is 16 amino acids long. V gave up 5 bases and J gave up 4 bases, with 19 bases separating them. CDR1 is SGDLS and CDR2 is YYNGEE in the germline V gene. CDR3 loop: CASRGTGTSYYNEQFF. In DNA form, the CDR3 reads TGTGCCAGCAGAGGGACCGGGACTTCGTATTACAATGAGCAGTTCTTC.

J is TRBJ2-7 and V is TRBV6-5; D uncertain. V lost 5 bases and J lost 3, with 11 bases in between. Germline CDR1 reads MNHEY; CDR2 reads SVGAGI. CDR3 size: 13 residues. The CDR3 protein is CASSIRLIYEQYV. CDR3 sequence (DNA): TGTGCCAGCAGTATCAGGTTGATCTACGAGCAGTACGTC.

This clone was picked up one time. CDR3 coding DNA: TGTGCCAGCAGCCCCAACGGGGCCGGGGAGCTGTTTTTT. Residues: CASSPNGAGELFF. V and J are TRBV9 and TRBJ2-2, with a possible D match to TRBD2 (5 bases). V dropped 4 bases and J dropped 6 bases, with 10 bases sitting between them. The germline CDR1 and CDR2 sequences are SGDLS and YYNGEE. The CDR3 contains 13 residues.

With respect to this clone: Relative to the germline gene, one junction end is altered; a read error may explain this. V usage is TRBV12-5 and J usage is TRBJ1-2, with D perhaps TRBD1 (6 bases). The CDR3 runs to 10 residues. CDR1 and CDR2 from the germline V gene are LGHNT and FRNRAP. For the CDR3, the DNA is TGTGCTAGTGGTCACGACAGGCTTAACTTC. It encodes CASGHDRLNF.